This T cell receptor (beta chain) was recovered during a study of blood T cells in healthy people across ages. Primers used in a second PCR of roughly 6 to 11 cycles were a sample-barcoded 5' primer and a J-beta primer mix. Each cDNA molecule was tagged by a template-switch adaptor that had 12 random nucleotides. A minimum of 3 million CDR3-containing paired-end reads was obtained for each sample. TCRdb independently ran MiXCR on the 5' RACE reads; one entry per CDR3 protein. The data hold about 760,000 distinct CDR3 sequences, with roughly 56% observed a single time. Study-wide results and limits: Diversity estimates drawn from one million T cells were deemed underestimates. Long-lived donors carried more naive CD4+ cells and greater diversity than aged donors.

Germline assignment: CDR1 MNHNS and CDR2 SASEGT. This CDR3 is 15 amino acids long. V was pared by 2 bases and J by 10 bases, with 21 bases between. Points on this clonotype: As yet, its antigen is unknown.

The receptor's source is a middle-aged man in good health. The V and J genes are TRBV6-1 and TRBJ2-7; D assignment may be TRBD1 or TRBD2 (5 bases each). The material sequenced was blood. CDR3 in DNA: TGTGCCAGCAGTGAAATCCCGCAGAAGGGTGGGGACCAGTACTTC. Translating gives CASSEIPQKGGDQYF.